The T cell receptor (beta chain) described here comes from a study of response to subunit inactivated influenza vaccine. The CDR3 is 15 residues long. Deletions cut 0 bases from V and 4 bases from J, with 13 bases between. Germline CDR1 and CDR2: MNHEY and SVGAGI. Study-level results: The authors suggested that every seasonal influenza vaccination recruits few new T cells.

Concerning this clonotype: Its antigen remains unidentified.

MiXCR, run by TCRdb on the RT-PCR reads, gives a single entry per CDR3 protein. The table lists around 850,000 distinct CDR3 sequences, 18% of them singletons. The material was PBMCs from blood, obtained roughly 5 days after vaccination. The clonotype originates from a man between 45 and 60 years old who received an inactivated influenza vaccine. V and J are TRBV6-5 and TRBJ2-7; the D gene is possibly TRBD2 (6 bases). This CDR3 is CASSYSRGEVYEQYF. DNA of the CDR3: TGTGCCAGCAGTTACTCGCGCGGGGAGGTATACGAGCAGTACTTC.